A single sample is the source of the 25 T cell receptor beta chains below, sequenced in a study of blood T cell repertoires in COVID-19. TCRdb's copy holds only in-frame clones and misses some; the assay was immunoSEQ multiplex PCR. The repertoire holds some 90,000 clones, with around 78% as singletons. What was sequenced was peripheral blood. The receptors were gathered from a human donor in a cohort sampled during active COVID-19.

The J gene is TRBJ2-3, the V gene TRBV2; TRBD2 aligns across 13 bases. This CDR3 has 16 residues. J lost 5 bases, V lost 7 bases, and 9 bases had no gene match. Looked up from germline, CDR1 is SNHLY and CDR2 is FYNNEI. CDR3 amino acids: CASTGTSGNGGDTQYF. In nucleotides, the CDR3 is TGTGCCAGCACCGGGACTAGCGGGAACGGGGGAGATACGCAGTATTTT.

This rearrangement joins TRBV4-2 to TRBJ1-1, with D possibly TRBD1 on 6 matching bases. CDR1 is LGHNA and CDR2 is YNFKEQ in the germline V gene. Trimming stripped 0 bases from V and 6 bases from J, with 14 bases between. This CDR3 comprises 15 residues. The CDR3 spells CASSQDHQGRAEAFF. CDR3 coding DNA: TGTGCCAGCAGCCAAGATCACCAGGGGAGAGCTGAAGCTTTCTTT.

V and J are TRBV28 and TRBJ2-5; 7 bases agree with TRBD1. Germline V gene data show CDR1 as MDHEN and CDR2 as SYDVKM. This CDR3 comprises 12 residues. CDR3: CSIGTVQETQYF. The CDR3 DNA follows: TGTTCTATTGGGACAGTACAAGAGACCCAGTACTTC.

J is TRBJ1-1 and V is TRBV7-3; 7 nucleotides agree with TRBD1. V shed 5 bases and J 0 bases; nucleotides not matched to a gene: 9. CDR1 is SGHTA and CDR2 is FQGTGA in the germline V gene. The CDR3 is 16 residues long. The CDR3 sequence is CASSRTGAQMNTEAFF. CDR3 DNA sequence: TGTGCCAGCAGCCGTACAGGGGCCCAAATGAACACTGAAGCTTTCTTT.

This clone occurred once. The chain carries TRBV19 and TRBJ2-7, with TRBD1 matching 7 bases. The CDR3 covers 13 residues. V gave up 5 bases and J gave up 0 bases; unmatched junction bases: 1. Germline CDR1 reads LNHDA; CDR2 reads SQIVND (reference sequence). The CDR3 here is CASSRDSSYEQYF. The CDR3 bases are TGTGCCAGTAGTCGGGACAGCTCCTACGAGCAGTACTTC.

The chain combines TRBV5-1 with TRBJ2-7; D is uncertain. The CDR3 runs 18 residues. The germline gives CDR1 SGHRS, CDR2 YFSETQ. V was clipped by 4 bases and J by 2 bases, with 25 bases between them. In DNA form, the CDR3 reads TGCGCCAGCAGCGCCGGAAGCACGAGGCCACTGGAAACCTACGAGCAGTACTTC. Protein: CASSAGSTRPLETYEQYF.

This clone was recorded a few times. CDR3 DNA: TGTGCCAGCGCCCATCGGCGGGGGATCACCTACGAGCAGTACTTC. Protein: CASAHRRGITYEQYF. The V and J genes are TRBV28 and TRBJ2-7; 7 bases fit TRBD2. V gave up 8 bases and J gave up 2 bases; unmatched junction bases: 12. In germline, CDR1 is MDHEN, CDR2 SYDVKM. This CDR3 contains 15 residues.

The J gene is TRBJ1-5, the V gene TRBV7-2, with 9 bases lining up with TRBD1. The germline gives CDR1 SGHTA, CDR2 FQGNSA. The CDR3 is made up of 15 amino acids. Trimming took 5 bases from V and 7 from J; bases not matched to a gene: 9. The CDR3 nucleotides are TGTGCCAGCAGCCCCTATTCAGGGACAGGGCAGCCCCAGCATTTT. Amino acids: CASSPYSGTGQPQHF.

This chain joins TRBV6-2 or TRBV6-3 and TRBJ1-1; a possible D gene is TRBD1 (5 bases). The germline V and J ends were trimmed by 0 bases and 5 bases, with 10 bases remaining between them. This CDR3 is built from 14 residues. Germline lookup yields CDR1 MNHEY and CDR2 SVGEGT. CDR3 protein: CASSYSQGDTEAFF. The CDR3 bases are TGTGCCAGCAGTTACTCTCAGGGTGATACTGAAGCTTTCTTT.

CDR3: CASRAGLAGTRGVTGELFF. In nucleotides, the CDR3 is TGTGCCAGCAGGGCGGGACTAGCGGGCACTCGAGGGGTAACCGGGGAGCTGTTTTTT. The chain employs TRBV2 and TRBJ2-2; 12 bases align to TRBD2. Germline values: CDR1 SNHLY, CDR2 FYNNEI. Trimming at V came to 6 bases and at J to 5 bases, leaving 16 bases not matched to a gene. CDR3 length: 19 amino acids.

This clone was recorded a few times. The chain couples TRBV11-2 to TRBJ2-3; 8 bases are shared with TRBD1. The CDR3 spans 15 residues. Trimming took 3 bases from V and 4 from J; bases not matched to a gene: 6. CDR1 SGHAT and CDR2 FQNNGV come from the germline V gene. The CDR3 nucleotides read TGTGCCAGCAGCTTTTTAACAGGGGGACCAGATACGCAGTATTTT. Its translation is CASSFLTGGPDTQYF.

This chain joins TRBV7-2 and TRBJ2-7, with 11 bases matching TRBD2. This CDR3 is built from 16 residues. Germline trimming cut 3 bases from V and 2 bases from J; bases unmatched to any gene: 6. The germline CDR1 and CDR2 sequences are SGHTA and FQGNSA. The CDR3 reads CASSFLAGGYTYEQYF. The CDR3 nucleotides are TGTGCCAGCAGCTTCCTAGCGGGGGGCTATACCTACGAGCAGTACTTC.

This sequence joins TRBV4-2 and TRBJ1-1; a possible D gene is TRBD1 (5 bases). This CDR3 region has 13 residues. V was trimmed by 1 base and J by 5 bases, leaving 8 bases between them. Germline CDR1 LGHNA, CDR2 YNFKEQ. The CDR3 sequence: CASSQAQATEAFF. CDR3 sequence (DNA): TGTGCCAGCAGCCAAGCACAGGCAACTGAAGCTTTCTTT.

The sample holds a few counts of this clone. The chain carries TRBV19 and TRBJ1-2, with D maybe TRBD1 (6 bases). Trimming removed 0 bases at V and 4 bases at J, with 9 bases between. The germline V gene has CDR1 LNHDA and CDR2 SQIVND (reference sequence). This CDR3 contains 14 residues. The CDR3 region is CASSIELDSYGYTF. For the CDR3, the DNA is TGTGCCAGTAGTATAGAACTGGACAGCTATGGCTACACCTTC.

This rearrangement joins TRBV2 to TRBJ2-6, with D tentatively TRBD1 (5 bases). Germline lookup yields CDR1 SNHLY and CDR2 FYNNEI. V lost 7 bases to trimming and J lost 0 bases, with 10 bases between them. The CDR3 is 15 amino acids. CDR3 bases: TGTGCCAGCACTAGGGGTGGCTCTGGGGCCAACGTCCTGACTTTC. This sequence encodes CASTRGGSGANVLTF. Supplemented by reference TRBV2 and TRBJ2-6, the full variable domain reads EPEVTQTPSHQVTQMGQEVILRCVPISNHLYFYWYRQILGQKVEFLVSFYNNEISEKSEIFDDQFSVERPDGSNFTLKIRSTKLEDSAMYFCASTRGGSGANVLTFGAGSRLTVL.

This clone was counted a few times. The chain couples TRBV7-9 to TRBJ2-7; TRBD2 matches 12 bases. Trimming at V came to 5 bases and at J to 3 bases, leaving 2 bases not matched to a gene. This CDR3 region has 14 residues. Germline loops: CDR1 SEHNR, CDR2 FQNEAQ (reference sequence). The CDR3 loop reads CASSRLAGVYEQYF. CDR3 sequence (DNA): TGTGCCAGCAGCCGACTAGCGGGAGTCTACGAGCAGTACTTC.

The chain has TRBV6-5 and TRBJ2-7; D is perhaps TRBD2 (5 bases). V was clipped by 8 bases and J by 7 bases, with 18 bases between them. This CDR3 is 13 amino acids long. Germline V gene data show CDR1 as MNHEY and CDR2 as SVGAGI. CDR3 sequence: CASWQALTGEQYF. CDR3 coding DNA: TGTGCCAGCTGGCAGGCGCTAACGGGGGAGCAGTACTTC.

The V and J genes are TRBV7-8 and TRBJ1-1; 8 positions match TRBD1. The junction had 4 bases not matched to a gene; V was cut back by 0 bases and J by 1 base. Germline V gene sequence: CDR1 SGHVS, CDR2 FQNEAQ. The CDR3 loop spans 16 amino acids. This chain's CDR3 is CASSLATGTGNTEAFF. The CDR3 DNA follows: TGTGCCAGCAGCTTAGCTACCGGGACAGGGAACACTGAAGCTTTCTTT. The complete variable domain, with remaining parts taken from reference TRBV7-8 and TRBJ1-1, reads GAGVSQSPRYKVAKRGQDVALRCDPISGHVSLFWYQQALGQGPEFLTYFQNEAQLDKSGLPSDRFFAERPEGSVSTLKIQRTQQEDSAVYLCASSLATGTGNTEAFFGQGTRLTVV.

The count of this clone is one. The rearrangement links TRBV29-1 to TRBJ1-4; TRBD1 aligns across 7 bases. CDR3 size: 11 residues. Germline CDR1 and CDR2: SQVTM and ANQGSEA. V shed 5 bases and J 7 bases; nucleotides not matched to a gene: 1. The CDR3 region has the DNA TGCAGCGTTAGGACAGGTGAAAAACTGTTTTTT. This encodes CSVRTGEKLFF.

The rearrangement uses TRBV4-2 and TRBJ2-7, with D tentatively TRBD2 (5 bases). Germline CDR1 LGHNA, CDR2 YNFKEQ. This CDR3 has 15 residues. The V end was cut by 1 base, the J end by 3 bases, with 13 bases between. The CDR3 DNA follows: TGTGCCAGCAGCCAAGCAACCGGGAATAACTACGAGCAGTACTTC. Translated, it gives CASSQATGNNYEQYF.

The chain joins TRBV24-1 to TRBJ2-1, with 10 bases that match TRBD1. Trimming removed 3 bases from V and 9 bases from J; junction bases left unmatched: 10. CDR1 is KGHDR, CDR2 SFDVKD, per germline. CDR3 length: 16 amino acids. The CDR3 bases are TGTGCCACCAGTGATCCCCGCGGACAGGGGGGGGCTGAGCAGTTCTTC. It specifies CATSDPRGQGGAEQFF.

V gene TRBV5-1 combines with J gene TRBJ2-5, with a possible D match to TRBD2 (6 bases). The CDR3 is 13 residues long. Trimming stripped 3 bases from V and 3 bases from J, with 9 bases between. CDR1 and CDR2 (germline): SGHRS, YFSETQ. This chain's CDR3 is CASSSRLEETQYF. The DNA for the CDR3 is TGCGCCAGCAGCTCCCGACTAGAAGAGACCCAGTACTTC.

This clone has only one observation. CDR3 residues: CASSLGRGRGETQYF. DNA for the CDR3: TGTGCCAGCAGCTTAGGGCGGGGGCGCGGGGAGACCCAGTACTTC. V and J are TRBV7-8 and TRBJ2-5; maybe TRBD2 (7 bases). The CDR3 has 15 residues. Trimming removed 1 base from V and 5 bases from J, with 14 bases in between. Looked up from germline, CDR1 is SGHVS and CDR2 is FQNEAQ.

CDR3 in amino acids: CASTMRQGSAEAFF. CDR3 DNA: TGTGCCAGTACCATGAGACAGGGGAGCGCTGAAGCTTTCTTT. V and J are TRBV19 and TRBJ1-1; TRBD1 aligns across 8 bases. CDR1 and CDR2 from the germline V gene are LNHDA and SQIVND (reference sequence). The length of the CDR3 is 14 residues. Losses at the gene ends were 7 bases for V and 6 bases for J; bases not matched to a gene: 10.

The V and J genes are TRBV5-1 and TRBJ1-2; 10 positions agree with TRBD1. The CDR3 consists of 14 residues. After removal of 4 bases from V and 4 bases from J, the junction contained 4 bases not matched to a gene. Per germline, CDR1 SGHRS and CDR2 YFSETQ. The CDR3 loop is CASSQRQGAYGYTF. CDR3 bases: TGCGCCAGCAGCCAGCGACAGGGGGCCTATGGCTACACCTTC.